This T cell receptor (beta chain) emerged from a study of T cell repertoires in cytomegalovirus infection. About the research overall: Public TCR beta signatures indicated both CMV infection and matching HLA type. Study-level results: There were HLA-C-restricted CMV-specific TCR beta clonotypes dominating the ex vivo response.

Germline V gives CDR1 KGHSH, CDR2 LQKENI. With V trimmed by 6 bases and J by 2 bases, 8 bases remained unmatched. This CDR3 is 15 amino acids long. TCRdb re-analysed the reads in MiXCR, keeping a single row per CDR3 protein. The sample carries 350,000 to 550,000 distinct CDR3 sequences, roughly 31% recorded once. Comment on this clonotype: Its specificity is unknown.

Material: PBMCs. The sequence came from a human donor in good health (CMV status not recorded). Some clones in this sample may be carry-over from other donors' samples. The chain links TRBV18 to TRBJ2-3; TRBD1 agrees at 7 bases. DNA for the CDR3: TGTGCCAGCTCCCACAGGGGTCAAACCACAGATACGCAGTATTTT. Its protein is CASSHRGQTTDTQYF.